One T cell receptor (beta chain) is described in this entry. The sample comes from a study of control samples from healthy donors and cancer patients. Here immunoSEQ multiplex PCR was the method, and the copy in TCRdb shows in-frame clones only, minus some. The sample gives about 70,000 clones, about 80% of which show up once; over 25% is in the top ten. The source of this sequence is a man aged 45-60 years in good health. Sequencing was done on a sample of blood.

The CDR3 region is CASSPTNSPLHF. The CDR3 nucleotides read TGTGCCAGCAGCCCCACCAATTCACCCCTCCACTTT. This sequence joins TRBV27 and TRBJ1-6; D is ambiguous. This CDR3 spans 12 amino acids. Germline loops: CDR1 MNHEY, CDR2 SMNVEV (reference sequence). Trimming left V 6 bases short and J 7 bases short, with 7 bases between.